These 14 T cell receptor beta chains were sequenced from one sample in a study of CD8 T cells in ankylosing spondylitis. Regarding the study as a whole: A TCR beta motif of several highly homologous variants appeared characteristic of ankylosing spondylitis blood.

These TCRs are of unknown antigen specificity. A single record per CDR3 protein comes from TCRdb applying MiXCR to the 5' RACE reads. The data contain around 770,000 distinct CDR3 sequences, 12% of them singletons. Specimen: blood, either unsorted or a sorted T cell fraction (not recorded which). The receptors here all came from a male donor with ankylosing spondylitis.

This clonotype was detected many times. The chain employs TRBV6-2 or TRBV6-3 and TRBJ2-1; TRBD2 matches 10 bases. This CDR3 has 16 residues. V lost 6 bases and J lost 10; bases outside the gene matches: 15. Germline V gene sequence: CDR1 MNHEY, CDR2 SVGEGT. CDR3 in amino acids: CASSTYTTSGRGEQFF. DNA of the CDR3: TGTGCCAGCAGCACTTACACGACGAGCGGGAGGGGCGAGCAGTTCTTC.

The rearrangement uses TRBV6-2 or TRBV6-3 and TRBJ2-6; D is undetermined. The CDR3 length is 17 residues. In germline, CDR1 is MNHEY, CDR2 SVGEGT. Trimming shortened V by 0 bases and J by 0 bases, and 9 bases separated the two germline ends. CDR3 loop: CASSYSGPYSGANVLTF. The CDR3 DNA sequence: TGTGCCAGCAGTTACTCCGGGCCCTACTCTGGGGCCAACGTCCTGACTTTC.

This sequence joins TRBV6-2 or TRBV6-3 and TRBJ2-1; no definite D call. This CDR3 is built from 15 residues. V shed 6 bases and J shed 3 bases, with 15 bases lying between them. Germline V gene data show CDR1 as MNHEY and CDR2 as SVGEGT. CDR3 nucleotide sequence: TGTGCCAGCAGCCCGCAAGGGCCTGACTACAATGAGCAGTTCTTC. It is translated as CASSPQGPDYNEQFF.

This clonotype has a handful of counts. The CDR3 spells CASSPRISGYNEQFF. CDR3 bases: TGTGCCAGCTCACCACGGATTAGTGGGTACAATGAGCAGTTCTTC. The chain uses TRBV18 and TRBJ2-1; D not resolved. Trimming removed 1 base at V and 4 bases at J, with 11 bases between. Germline V lookup: CDR1 KGHSH, CDR2 LQKENI. CDR3 length: 15 residues.

This clonotype was observed a few times. V usage is TRBV6-1 and J usage is TRBJ2-7; D is possibly TRBD1 (6 bases). The CDR3 has 15 residues. Looked up from germline, CDR1 is MNHNS and CDR2 is SASEGT. V shed 6 bases and J shed 1 base, with 16 bases lying between them. The CDR3 protein is CASSITPTGSYEQYF. Written as DNA, the CDR3 is TGTGCCAGCAGCATAACCCCGACAGGTTCCTACGAGCAGTACTTC.

V and J are TRBV7-2 and TRBJ2-5; D may be TRBD1 or TRBD2 (5 bases each). Between the trimmed V and J ends, which lost 3 bases and 0 bases, there was a span of 8 bases. CDR3 length: 14 amino acids. The germline V gene has CDR1 SGHTA and CDR2 FQGNSA. The CDR3 region has the DNA TGTGCCAGCAGCTTCTGGGGGTACCAAGAGACCCAGTACTTC. Translating it yields CASSFWGYQETQYF.

This clonotype was counted at least ten times. The DNA of the CDR3 is TGCAGTGCGGCGGCTAGCATTGCCACGCAGTATTTT. The encoded protein is CSAAASIATQYF. The V call is TRBV20-1, the J call TRBJ2-3; TRBD2 might be the D (5 bases). Germline CDR1 is DFQATT and CDR2 is SNEGSKA (reference sequence). V lost 6 bases, J lost 9 bases, and 16 bases lay in between. The CDR3 is made up of 12 amino acids.

The J gene is TRBJ1-1, the V gene TRBV6-1; TRBD1 aligns across 7 bases. J gave up 6 bases and V 7 bases, and 11 bases lay outside the gene matches. Per the germline V gene, CDR1 is MNHNS and CDR2 is SASEGT. This CDR3 is 14 amino acids long. The CDR3 nucleotides read TGTGCCAGCACCGACAGGGCAGGGCGAGCTGAAGCTTTCTTT. Protein product: CASTDRAGRAEAFF.

This clonotype was found many times. V usage is TRBV28 and J usage is TRBJ2-1, with a weak D call TRBD1 (5 bases). The CDR3 has 12 residues. V lost 3 bases and J 8 bases, leaving 8 bases between the germline ends. The germline CDR1 and CDR2 sequences are MDHEN and SYDVKM. CDR3 in DNA: TGTGCCAGCAGTTTTAGGGGCTATGAGCAGTTCTTC. It codes for CASSFRGYEQFF. The full variable domain, rest sourced from reference TRBV28 and TRBJ2-1, is DVKVTQSSRYLVKRTGEKVFLECVQDMDHENMFWYRQDPGLGLRLIYFSYDVKMKEKGDIPEGYSVSREKKERFSLILESASTNQTSMYLCASSFRGYEQFFGPGTRLTVL.

This clonotype was picked up many times. This chain connects TRBV7-2 to TRBJ1-2; D ambiguous. Germline V lookup: CDR1 SGHTA, CDR2 FQGNSA. The V and J ends lost 4 bases and 6 bases respectively, with 6 bases between them. CDR3 length: 11 residues. The chain's CDR3 is CASSSGDGYTF. CDR3 bases: TGTGCCAGCAGCTCCGGTGATGGCTACACCTTC. The entire variable domain, with the rest obtained from reference TRBV7-2 and TRBJ1-2, is as follows: GAGVSQSPSNKVTEKGKDVELRCDPISGHTALYWYRQSLGQGLEFLIYFQGNSAPDKSGLPSDRFSAERTGGSVSTLTIQRTQQEDSAVYLCASSSGDGYTFGSGTRLTVV.

This clonotype was picked up many times. The V gene is TRBV6-6, the J gene TRBJ2-5, with D possibly matching TRBD1 (6 bases). Germline values: CDR1 MNHNY, CDR2 SVGAGI (reference sequence). V was trimmed by 7 bases and J by 3 bases, leaving 12 bases between them. This CDR3 region has 13 residues. CDR3 residues: CASKNRAEETQYF. CDR3 DNA sequence: TGTGCCAGCAAAAACAGGGCCGAAGAGACCCAGTACTTC.

This clonotype occurred a few times. V and J are TRBV5-1 and TRBJ2-1, with TRBD2 matching 10 bases. The germline V gene encodes CDR1 SGHRS and CDR2 YFSETQ. The CDR3 sequence is 19 residues long. J was trimmed by 2 bases and V by 3 bases; bases with no gene match: 14. CDR3 coding DNA: TGCGCCAGCAGCTCCCGGACTAGCGGCATACTATACGCCTACAATGAGCAGTTCTTC. This translates into CASSSRTSGILYAYNEQFF.

This clonotype was observed a few times. This chain joins TRBV5-6 and TRBJ1-6, with D unclear. CDR3 length equals 15 residues. Germline lookup yields CDR1 SGHDT and CDR2 YYEEEE. V was trimmed by 3 bases and J by 6 bases, leaving 13 bases between them. CDR3: CASSSWELPNSPLHF. CDR3 coding DNA: TGTGCCAGCAGCTCCTGGGAACTGCCTAATTCACCCCTCCACTTT.

The sample holds many counts of this clonotype. The chain carries TRBV5-5 and TRBJ2-3, with a possible D match to TRBD2 (5 bases). From germline, CDR1 is SGHKS and CDR2 YYEKEE (reference sequence). This CDR3 spans 14 amino acids. Deletions cut 0 bases from V and 4 bases from J, with 9 bases between. The DNA of the CDR3 is TGTGCCAGCAGCTTGGTAGGAGGAGCAGATACGCAGTATTTT. Protein product: CASSLVGGADTQYF.